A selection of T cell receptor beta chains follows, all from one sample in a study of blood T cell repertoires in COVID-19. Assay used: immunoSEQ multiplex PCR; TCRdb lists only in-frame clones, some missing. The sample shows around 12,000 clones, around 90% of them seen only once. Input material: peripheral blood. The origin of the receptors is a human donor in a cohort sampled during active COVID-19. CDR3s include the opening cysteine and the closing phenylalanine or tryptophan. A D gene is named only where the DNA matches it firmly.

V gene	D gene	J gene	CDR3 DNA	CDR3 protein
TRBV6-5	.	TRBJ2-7	TGTGCCAGCAGTTACTCGGCAGGGGGGAAAGTCTACGAGCAGTACTTC	CASSYSAGGKVYEQYF
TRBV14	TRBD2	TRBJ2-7	TGTGCCAGCAGCCAAGGGGCTAGCGGGAGTTTCTACGAGCAGTACTTC	CASSQGASGSFYEQYF
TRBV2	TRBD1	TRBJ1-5	TGTGCCAGCAGCCTCTATGACAGGGCTAATCAGCCCCAGCATTTT	CASSLYDRANQPQHF
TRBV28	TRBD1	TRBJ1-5	TGTGCCAGCAGCTGGAGGACAGGTAGCAATCAGCCCCAGCATTTT	CASSWRTGSNQPQHF
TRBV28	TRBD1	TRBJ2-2	TGTGCCAGCGGCCCCCGCCGGGCAGGGGGTGCCGGGGAGCTGTTTTTT	CASGPRRAGGAGELFF
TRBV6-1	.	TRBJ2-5	TGTGCCAGCAGTGAAGTCGCAGGGTACCAAGAGACCCAGTACTTC	CASSEVAGYQETQYF
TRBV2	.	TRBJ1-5	TGTGCCAGCAGGGGGACACTTAGCAATCAGCCCCAGCATTTT	CASRGTLSNQPQHF
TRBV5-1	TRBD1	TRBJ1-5	TGCGCCAGCAGCCCTGGGACAGGGGAGAATCAGCCCCAGCATTTT	CASSPGTGENQPQHF
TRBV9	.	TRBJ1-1	TGTGCCAGCAGCGTAGCCGGGGGGGACACTGAAGCTTTCTTT	CASSVAGGDTEAFF
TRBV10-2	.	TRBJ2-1	TGCGCCAGCAGTGAGCCCCACAGGGAATCTTACAATGAGCAGTTCTTC	CASSEPHRESYNEQFF
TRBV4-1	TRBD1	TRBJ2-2	TGCGCCAGCAGCCAAGAAGGCAGGGGGGGGGAGCTGTTTTTT	CASSQEGRGGELFF
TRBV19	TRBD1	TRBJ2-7	TGTGCCAGTAGACCCCCGGGACAGGGGACCTACGAGCAGTACTTC	CASRPPGQGTYEQYF